This TCR beta chain was sequenced in a study of blood T cells in healthy people across ages. Broader study findings: The diversity estimates, figures obtained from one million T cells, were considered underestimates. Long-lived and aged donors differed, with more naive CD4+ cells and higher diversity in the long-lived. Naive T cell percentage strongly correlated with TCR beta diversity.

A second PCR, run for roughly 7 to 12 cycles, used a sample-barcoded 5' primer plus a J-beta primer mix. TCRdb re-analysed the 5' RACE reads in MiXCR, keeping a single row per CDR3 protein. The data contain about 780,000 distinct CDR3 sequences, 46% of them singletons. Per sample, at least 5 micrograms of total RNA were extracted. Of note for this clonotype: Its target is unknown.

Sequencing was done on a sample of blood. The TCR sequence derives from an elderly man in good health.

CDR3 sequence (DNA): TGCAGCGGCGAAGAGACTAGCTACAACAATGAGCAGTACTTC. Amino acid sequence: CSGEETSYNNEQYF. This chain joins TRBV20-1 and TRBJ2-7, with 7 bases identical to TRBD2. CDR3 length: 14 amino acids. Germline V gene lookup returns CDR1 DFQATT and CDR2 SNEGSKA (reference sequence).